This T cell receptor beta chain was recovered during a study of blood T cell repertoires in COVID-19. TCRdb keeps only in-frame clones here, not all; method: immunoSEQ multiplex PCR. Among about 380,000 clones, over 75% were seen once, and the ten largest hold 1.3%. This clone was observed a single time. All recovered Cohort 3 donors got two negative PCRs, got clearance, or saw symptom resolution. This sequence was found in a man aged 25-45 years who had recovered from COVID-19. Material for sequencing was PBMCs or T cells enriched from blood (not recorded which).

In nucleotides, the CDR3 is TGCGCCAGCAGCCCGACAGGGACGGGCCTTTACAATGAGCAGTTCTTC. This codes for CASSPTGTGLYNEQFF. This chain links TRBV10-1 with TRBJ2-1; 7 bases agree with TRBD1. Trimming removed 6 bases from V and 4 bases from J; junction bases left unmatched: 12. The CDR3 totals 16 residues. The V gene's germline CDR1 is WNHNN and CDR2 SYGVQD (reference sequence).